This T cell receptor beta chain was profiled in a study of T-cell reconstitution after alpha-beta-depleted transplantation in children. General observations from the study: The study reportedly traced alpha-beta T cells about two months after transplant to several hundred expanded graft clones. Some patients' high day-60 TCRbeta diversity was traced to surviving recipient T cells and thymic progenitors. T-cell counts and diversity at one year following transplant were attributed mainly to newly produced T cells.

On this clonotype: Its target is unknown.

The CDR3 runs to 16 residues. The junction had 10 bases not matched to a gene; V was cut back by 3 bases and J by 0 bases. The germline CDR1 and CDR2 sequences are SQVTM and ANQGSEA. Unique molecular identifiers were built into the TCRbeta library. TCRdb analysed the PCR reads with MiXCR anew, one entry per CDR3 protein. The sample shows about 830,000 distinct CDR3 sequences, around 17% of them seen only once. The V gene is TRBV29-1, the J gene TRBJ2-5, with 7 bases lining up with TRBD1. The input for sequencing was PBMCs, mostly from graft donor cells, taken 360 days after TCRalphabeta/CD19-depleted stem cell transplant. This TCR came from a male patient younger than 18 who had a stem cell transplant for acute lymphoblastic leukemia, so the T cells may come from the graft donor. Here the CDR3 DNA reads TGCAGCGTTGAGTATATGGTGGGACAGCACCAAGAGACCCAGTACTTC. This gives the protein CSVEYMVGQHQETQYF.